Following are 27 T cell receptor beta chains from one sample sequenced in a study of CD8 T cells in Susac syndrome. With random hexamers, reverse transcription was performed on 0.5 to 1 ug of RNA. A single record per CDR3 protein comes from TCRdb applying MiXCR to the immunoSEQ multiplex PCR reads. The sample carries around 180,000 distinct CDR3 sequences, approximately 95% recorded once. Sequenced: CD8+ T cells from PBMCs. These receptors originate from a human donor with multiple sclerosis.

The genes are TRBV28 and TRBJ1-5; 8 nucleotides line up with TRBD1. The CDR3 is 13 residues long. V lost 8 bases to trimming and J lost 5 bases; unmatched junction nucleotides: 5. CDR1 is MDHEN, CDR2 SYDVKM, per germline. This chain's CDR3 is CASRGTGDQPQHF. The DNA of the CDR3 is TGTGCCAGCCGCGGGACAGGTGATCAGCCCCAGCATTTT. Using reference TRBV28 and TRBJ1-5 for the parts outside the CDR3, the full variable domain is DVKVTQSSRYLVKRTGEKVFLECVQDMDHENMFWYRQDPGLGLRLIYFSYDVKMKEKGDIPEGYSVSREKKERFSLILESASTNQTSMYLCASRGTGDQPQHFGDGTRLSIL.

The count of this clonotype is one. The CDR3 DNA sequence: TGTGCCAGCTGGCGGACAGGAGGCTATGGCTACACCTTC. Its protein product is CASWRTGGYGYTF. This chain joins TRBV28 and TRBJ1-2; 7 bases are a match to TRBD1. CDR3 length: 13 residues. V trimming: 8 bases; J trimming: 4 bases; junction bases outside the gene matches: 7. Per germline, CDR1 MDHEN and CDR2 SYDVKM.

The rearrangement links TRBV4-2 to TRBJ2-1, with D hard to call. This CDR3 is 14 amino acids long. The germline V gene encodes CDR1 LGHNA and CDR2 YNFKEQ. V lost 0 bases to trimming and J lost 8 bases, with 11 bases between them. CDR3 protein: CASSQDSRPYEQFF. The CDR3, as DNA: TGTGCCAGCAGCCAAGATTCTCGCCCCTATGAGCAGTTCTTC.

The chain couples TRBV24-1 to TRBJ2-1; 8 nucleotides align to TRBD1. Germline V gene sequence: CDR1 KGHDR, CDR2 SFDVKD. V dropped 7 bases and J dropped 3; count of bases not matched to a gene: 7. This CDR3 has 15 amino acids. The CDR3 region has the DNA TGTGCCACCAGCGCCGGGACAGGCCTCTACAATGAGCAGTTCTTC. It specifies CATSAGTGLYNEQFF.

The V gene is TRBV12-3 or TRBV12-4, the J gene TRBJ2-3; the D is unclear. This CDR3 is built from 16 residues. With 1 base removed from V and 0 bases from J, the gap between germline ends came to 11 bases. This CDR3 reads CASSLGPGWSTDTQYF. The DNA of the CDR3 is TGTGCCAGCAGTTTAGGCCCCGGGTGGAGCACAGATACGCAGTATTTT.

The CDR3 region has the DNA TGTGCCAGCAGCCCACTGAGGGAGCGGAGCACAGATACGCAGTATTTT. The encoded protein is CASSPLRERSTDTQYF. The chain couples TRBV7-8 to TRBJ2-3; TRBD2 might be the D (5 bases). The V and J ends lost 5 bases and 0 bases respectively, with 15 bases between them. The CDR3 sequence is 16 residues long. CDR1 is SGHVS, CDR2 FQNEAQ, per germline.

The genes are TRBV9 and TRBJ2-3; D may be TRBD2 (6 bases). Trimming pared 2 bases from V and 2 bases from J, leaving 9 bases between. Germline loops: CDR1 SGDLS, CDR2 YYNGEE. This CDR3 contains 14 residues. DNA for the CDR3: TGTGCCAGCAGCGTTAGCGGAACCACAGATACGCAGTATTTT. The encoded protein is CASSVSGTTDTQYF.

This clonotype was recorded a few times. J is TRBJ2-1 and V is TRBV7-9; D is unclear. The CDR3 sequence is 12 residues long. Trimming cost V 5 bases and J 6 bases, with 8 bases left between them. Germline CDR1 SEHNR, CDR2 FQNEAQ (reference sequence). The CDR3 bases are TGTGCCAGCAGCCGAGGCTCCAATGAGCAGTTCTTC. Its translation is CASSRGSNEQFF.

This clonotype occurred once. The chain uses TRBV20-1 and TRBJ2-5; 9 bases agree with TRBD1. Trimming at V came to 0 bases and at J to 5 bases, leaving 10 bases not matched to a gene. The CDR3 sequence is 16 residues long. Germline CDR1 and CDR2: DFQATT and SNEGSKA (reference sequence). This CDR3 is CSARDIRGDREETQYF. The CDR3 DNA reads as TGCAGTGCTAGAGATATAAGGGGGGACAGGGAGGAGACCCAGTACTTC.

V usage is TRBV15 and J usage is TRBJ2-7, with D uncertain. This CDR3 region has 14 residues. V was cut by 3 bases and J by 7 bases, with 16 bases left in between. Germline loops: CDR1 LNHNV, CDR2 YYDKDF (reference sequence). The CDR3 DNA reads as TGTGCCACCAGCAGGGACCTCATGATCCGGGAGCAGTACTTC. Its translation: CATSRDLMIREQYF.

This clonotype showed up just once. The V gene is TRBV29-1, the J gene TRBJ2-5, with no clear D. The CDR3 consists of 14 residues. CDR1 is SQVTM, CDR2 ANQGSEA, per germline. Deletions cut 0 bases from V and 7 bases from J, with 15 bases between. CDR3 sequence reads: CSVEDRQDRWTQYF. The CDR3 DNA reads TGCAGCGTTGAAGATCGCCAGGATCGTTGGACCCAGTACTTC.

The V and J genes are TRBV30 and TRBJ2-3; no clear D. V shed 1 base and J shed 0 bases, with 8 bases lying between them. Germline CDR1 reads GTSNPN; CDR2 reads SVGIG (reference sequence). The CDR3 loop spans 14 amino acids. CDR3 DNA: TGTGCCTGGAGTGCCGGAGCTAGCACAGATACGCAGTATTTT. Amino acid sequence: CAWSAGASTDTQYF.

Only a few counts were recorded for this clonotype. V gene TRBV15 combines with J gene TRBJ2-1; D assignment may be TRBD1 or TRBD2 (5 bases each). Per the germline V gene, CDR1 is LNHNV and CDR2 is YYDKDF (reference sequence). This CDR3 has 15 residues. V dropped 3 bases and J dropped 7 bases, with 16 bases sitting between them. In nucleotides, the CDR3 is TGTGCCACCAGCAGCGAGGGGTGGTTATCAAATGAGCAGTTCTTC. It codes for CATSSEGWLSNEQFF. Full variable domain (rest looked up from reference TRBV15 and TRBJ2-1): DAMVIQNPRYQVTQFGKPVTLSCSQTLNHNVMYWYQQKSSQAPKLLFHYYDKDFNNEADTPDNFQSRRPNTSFCFLDIRSPGLGDTAMYLCATSSEGWLSNEQFFGPGTRLTVL.

The chain recombines TRBV28 with TRBJ2-7; 9 nucleotides align to TRBD1. The junction had 5 bases not matched to a gene; V was cut back by 4 bases and J by 4 bases. The germline CDR1 and CDR2 sequences are MDHEN and SYDVKM. The CDR3 sequence is 14 residues long. The CDR3 DNA is TGTGCCAGCAGTTATTACAGGGGGCTATACGAGCAGTACTTC. This sequence encodes CASSYYRGLYEQYF. The variable domain in full, with the rest retrieved from reference TRBV28 and TRBJ2-7, is DVKVTQSSRYLVKRTGEKVFLECVQDMDHENMFWYRQDPGLGLRLIYFSYDVKMKEKGDIPEGYSVSREKKERFSLILESASTNQTSMYLCASSYYRGLYEQYFGPGTRLTVT.

The chain carries TRBV7-7 and TRBJ2-3; TRBD1 agrees at 9 bases. CDR3 size: 16 residues. V lost 4 bases to trimming and J lost 3 bases; unmatched junction nucleotides: 8. Germline lookup yields CDR1 SSHAT and CDR2 FNYEAQ (reference sequence). The CDR3 spells CASSSGQGPLTDTQYF. The CDR3 DNA reads TGTGCCAGCAGCTCCGGACAGGGGCCACTTACAGATACGCAGTATTTT.

The V gene is TRBV7-9, the J gene TRBJ2-5; D remains ambiguous. This CDR3 has 15 amino acids. Trimming took 4 bases from V and 5 from J, leaving 17 bases between them. Germline V gene data show CDR1 as SEHNR and CDR2 as FQNEAQ (reference sequence). Written as DNA, the CDR3 is TGTGCCAGCAGCTCAACTCGGGTATCTCGGGAGACCCAGTACTTC. It codes for CASSSTRVSRETQYF.

This chain joins TRBV19 and TRBJ2-7, with 10 bases aligning to TRBD2. The ends lost 4 bases at V and 5 bases at J; junction bases unmatched: 11. The CDR3 has 16 amino acids. Germline V gene lookup returns CDR1 LNHDA and CDR2 SQIVND (reference sequence). CDR3 DNA: TGTGCCAGTAGTAGGGTCGGGCTAGCGGGAGTCAACGAGCAGTACTTC. Encoded protein: CASSRVGLAGVNEQYF.

The gene calls are TRBV7-9 and TRBJ2-3; unclear D gene. V was trimmed by 4 bases and J by 4 bases, leaving 12 bases between them. Per germline, CDR1 SEHNR and CDR2 FQNEAQ (reference sequence). The CDR3 consists of 14 residues. CDR3 in amino acids: CASSSPIFPDTQYF. The CDR3 nucleotides read TGTGCCAGCAGCTCGCCGATATTCCCAGATACGCAGTATTTT.

This chain uses TRBV5-1 with TRBJ2-7; 9 nucleotides line up with TRBD2. Germline values: CDR1 SGHRS, CDR2 YFSETQ. The CDR3 has 17 amino acids. After removal of 0 bases from V and 0 bases from J, the junction contained 7 bases not matched to a gene. The CDR3, as DNA: TGCGCCAGCAGCTTGGGGCTAGCGGGGATCAGCTCCTACGAGCAGTACTTC. Translation: CASSLGLAGISSYEQYF.

The chain recombines TRBV13 with TRBJ2-1; D is possibly TRBD1 (5 bases). The CDR3 totals 14 residues. The V end was cut by 2 bases, the J end by 6 bases, with 11 bases between. The germline CDR1 and CDR2 sequences are PRHDT and FYEKMQ (reference sequence). The CDR3 here is CASSLQGNANEQFF. CDR3 coding DNA: TGTGCCAGCAGCTTACAGGGTAACGCCAATGAGCAGTTCTTC.

This chain connects TRBV5-4 to TRBJ2-2, with a tentative D call TRBD1 (5 bases). There are 15 residues in the CDR3. The germline V gene has CDR1 SGHNT and CDR2 YYREEE (reference sequence). V was trimmed by 0 bases and J by 4 bases, leaving 10 bases between them. The CDR3 sequence: CASSLAGLGTGELFF. Written as DNA, the CDR3 is TGTGCCAGCAGCTTGGCAGGGCTCGGCACCGGGGAGCTGTTTTTT.

The chain links TRBV5-3 to TRBJ1-5; D call uncertain. TRBV5-3 is flagged as an ORF with uncertain function. V was shortened by 4 bases and J by 0 bases, with 14 bases between the two germline ends. The CDR3 length is 16 residues. The CDR3 DNA sequence: TGTGCCAGAAGCCGATACCCAGGACGTAGCAATCAGCCCCAGCATTTT. Encoded protein: CARSRYPGRSNQPQHF.

The chain combines TRBV9 with TRBJ1-1; tentative D call: TRBD1 (6 bases). The CDR3 length is 15 residues. V lost 3 bases, J lost 3 bases, and 15 bases lay in between. Germline assignment: CDR1 SGDLS and CDR2 YYNGEE. CDR3 residues: CASSANKDRHTEAFF. The CDR3 nucleotides read TGTGCCAGCAGCGCCAACAAAGACAGGCACACTGAAGCTTTCTTT.

This chain connects TRBV12-5 to TRBJ1-5; D unclear. This CDR3 is built from 12 residues. In germline, CDR1 is LGHNT, CDR2 FRNRAP. The V end lost 7 bases, the J end lost 6 bases, and 10 bases lay between the germline ends. CDR3 region: CASDTGGQPQHF. The CDR3 DNA is TGTGCTAGTGACACCGGAGGTCAGCCCCAGCATTTT.

This chain uses TRBV9 with TRBJ2-3, with 9 bases aligning to TRBD1. The ends lost 6 bases at V and 6 bases at J; junction bases unmatched: 11. Germline lookup yields CDR1 SGDLS and CDR2 YYNGEE. The CDR3 is made up of 15 amino acids. The CDR3 DNA sequence: TGTGCCAGCACGCGAGGACAGGGGTTCATGGATACGCAGTATTTT. It specifies CASTRGQGFMDTQYF.

The chain joins TRBV14 to TRBJ1-1; D not resolved. The germline V gene has CDR1 SGHDN and CDR2 FVKESK. The CDR3 totals 15 residues. V lost 3 bases to trimming and J lost 0 bases, with 11 bases between them. CDR3 amino acids: CASSQRGQMNTEAFF. CDR3 DNA sequence: TGTGCCAGCAGCCAGAGAGGGCAGATGAACACTGAAGCTTTCTTT.

The rearrangement joins TRBV6-1 to TRBJ2-2, with 10 bases matching TRBD1. Trimming at V came to 6 bases and at J to 0 bases, leaving 13 bases not matched to a gene. The V gene's germline CDR1 is MNHNS and CDR2 SASEGT. This CDR3 is 19 amino acids long. This CDR3 is CASRMTGGAPIANTGELFF. Here the CDR3 DNA reads TGTGCCAGCAGGATGACAGGGGGCGCCCCGATCGCGAACACCGGGGAGCTGTTTTTT.